This TCR beta chain was identified during a study of cytomegalovirus exposure and HLA in healthy donors. Study-level results: In an earlier analysis, productive rearrangement rates for most beta V segments clustered near 87% or 30%. Despite most TCR sequences being rare, some public TCRs occurred in many donors. It was confirmed in vitro that a few of the CMV-associated chains were specific for CMV antigens.

PCR used 60 Vbeta primers and 13 Jbeta primers. TCRdb's table, derived via immunoSEQ multiplex PCR, lists solely in-frame clones and lacks some. The sample includes under 250,000 clones, roughly 85% seen only once; the top ten take 4% to 4.5%. V lost 10 bases, J lost 9 bases, and 11 bases stayed unmatched. Germline CDR1 reads MNHEY; CDR2 reads SVGAGI. CDR3 length: 14 amino acids. Regarding this clone: The antigen is undetermined.

Healthy bone marrow donors supplied every sample. The J gene is TRBJ1-6, the V gene TRBV6-5; 8 bases map to TRBD1. Specimen: PBMCs. The receptor comes from a woman aged 25-40 years in good health and CMV-seropositive. The CDR3 here is CATGQGLYVSPLHF. The DNA for the CDR3 is TGTGCCACCGGACAGGGCCTTTATGTTTCACCCCTCCACTTT.